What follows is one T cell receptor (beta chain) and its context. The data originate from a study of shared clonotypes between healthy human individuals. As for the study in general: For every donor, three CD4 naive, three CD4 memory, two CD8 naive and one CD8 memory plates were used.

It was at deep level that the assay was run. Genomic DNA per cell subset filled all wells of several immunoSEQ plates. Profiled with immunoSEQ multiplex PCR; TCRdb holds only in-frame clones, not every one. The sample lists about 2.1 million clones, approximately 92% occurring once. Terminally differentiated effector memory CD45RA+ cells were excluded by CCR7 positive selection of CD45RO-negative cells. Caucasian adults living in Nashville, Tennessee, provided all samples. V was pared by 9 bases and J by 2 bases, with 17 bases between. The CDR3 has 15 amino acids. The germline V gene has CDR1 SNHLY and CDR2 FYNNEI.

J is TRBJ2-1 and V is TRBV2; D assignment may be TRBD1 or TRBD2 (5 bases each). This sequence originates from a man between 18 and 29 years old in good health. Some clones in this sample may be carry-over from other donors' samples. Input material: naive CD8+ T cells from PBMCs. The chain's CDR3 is CASEMGLAAYNEQFF. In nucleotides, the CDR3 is TGTGCCAGTGAAATGGGGCTAGCCGCCTACAATGAGCAGTTCTTC. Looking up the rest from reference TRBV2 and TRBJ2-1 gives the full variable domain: EPEVTQTPSHQVTQMGQEVILRCVPISNHLYFYWYRQILGQKVEFLVSFYNNEISEKSEIFDDQFSVERPDGSNFTLKIRSTKLEDSAMYFCASEMGLAAYNEQFFGPGTRLTVL.